This T cell receptor beta chain was sequenced for a study of cytomegalovirus exposure and HLA in healthy donors. V was pared by 2 bases and J by 4 bases, with 8 bases of the junction left unmatched. CDR1 LGHNA and CDR2 YSLEER come from the germline V gene. This CDR3 is 16 amino acids long. PCR involved 60 Vbeta and 13 Jbeta primers. Assay: immunoSEQ multiplex PCR; the TCRdb copy retains only in-frame clones and omits some. The table shows approximately 300,000 clones, with roughly 86% occurring only once. The V gene is TRBV4-3, the J gene TRBJ2-1; 7 positions agree with TRBD1. Material for sequencing was PBMCs. The receptor's source is a woman between 40 and 55 years old in good health and CMV-seropositive. Here the CDR3 DNA reads TGCGCCAGCAGCCAAAATCCGGGACAGCAGTACAATGAGCAGTTCTTC. It codes for CASSQNPGQQYNEQFF.